Listed below are T cell receptor beta chains from one sample, sequenced in a study of shared clonotypes between healthy human individuals. TCRdb keeps only in-frame clones here, not all; method: immunoSEQ multiplex PCR. The table has some 1.5 million clones, 96% seen once; the top ten hold approximately 1.1%. Material: naive CD4+ T cells sorted from blood. The source of these receptors is a man aged 25-40 years in good health. The CDR3 runs from the conserved cysteine through the conserved F or W.

V gene	J gene	CDR3 protein
TRBV28	TRBJ1-1	CASGSWTEAFF
TRBV7-9	TRBJ2-6	CAFTGANVLTF
TRBV18	TRBJ1-3	CASSSNRDTIYF
TRBV7-2	TRBJ2-3	CASSERGYSFSLTQYF
TRBV6-5	TRBJ2-7	CASSKDSYEQYF
TRBV28	TRBJ2-7	CASSLFAGGRGQYF
TRBV19	TRBJ2-7	CASSTSGSFSYEQYF
TRBV11-2	TRBJ2-5	CASSYRGSQETQYF
TRBV28	TRBJ1-2	CASLGTGGDYGYTF
TRBV6-6	TRBJ2-1	CASRLAGYNEQFF
TRBV4-1	TRBJ1-2	CASSQIGGTGRNGYTF
TRBV5-8	TRBJ1-2	CASSLAHGNYGYTF
TRBV28	TRBJ2-1	CASSKGGRASYNEQFF
TRBV7-2	TRBJ2-7	CASSLNGLAPYEQYF
TRBV6-1	TRBJ2-2	CAIQPIAGWGGELFF
TRBV5-1	TRBJ2-2	CASSVGQGNTGELFF
TRBV18	TRBJ2-3	CASSPLYADSSTDTQYF
TRBV7-9	TRBJ2-3	CASSFWPPGTDTQYF
TRBV2	TRBJ2-1	CASSEVREQFF
TRBV6-4	TRBJ1-2	CAGPHGYTF
TRBV2	TRBJ2-1	CASSDPASGRNEQFF
TRBV5-4	TRBJ2-7	CASSSSTSVFLYEQYF
TRBV27	TRBJ1-1	CASSRGSYEAFF
TRBV5-4	TRBJ2-1	CASSLGVLAGHSYNEQFF
TRBV5-8	TRBJ2-6	CASSQTRGSGANVLTF
TRBV7-9	TRBJ2-7	CASSLLAGEGEQYF
TRBV5-1	TRBJ2-7	CASSLGQGAFYEQYF
TRBV2	TRBJ2-3	CASSYTTDTQYF
TRBV30	TRBJ2-3	CAWTPGLAGGHTDTQYF
TRBV5-6	TRBJ2-1	CASSWTAGTQFF
TRBV2	TRBJ2-3	CASSGRGLAGGTDTQYF
TRBV5-4	TRBJ2-5	CASSLAGGSGTGARETQYF
TRBV5-1	TRBJ1-1	CASSLDTLNTEAFF
TRBV29-1	TRBJ2-7	CSVGSRGATYEQYF
TRBV5-4	TRBJ2-7	CASSLASVGGYEQYF
TRBV5-6	TRBJ2-1	CASSLQGGPYNEQFF
TRBV11-2	TRBJ1-1	CASRLTGRGTEAFF
TRBV30	TRBJ1-1	CAWSARGGTEAFF
TRBV7-3	TRBJ2-1	CASSRGASHREQFF
TRBV7-6	TRBJ1-1	CASSFSGNTEAFF
TRBV11-1	TRBJ2-1	CASSSATGLASYNEQFF
TRBV2	TRBJ1-2	CASSAGTVYGYTF
TRBV6-6	TRBJ2-2	CASRTSGDTGELFF
TRBV18	TRBJ2-2	CASSPLVQRNTGELFF
TRBV7-2	TRBJ2-1	CASSPRQVGSNEQFF
TRBV19	TRBJ2-1	CASRGTSGTYNEQFF
TRBV7-9	TRBJ2-7	CASSSDRDYSYEQYF
TRBV9	TRBJ1-1	CASSVARNTEAFF
TRBV5-5	TRBJ1-1	CASSLTHGNTEAFF
TRBV27	TRBJ2-7	CASSLGTSGRAFLYEQYF
TRBV28	TRBJ1-1	CASSTLNTEAFF
TRBV2	TRBJ2-7	CASSGGRGSYEQYF
TRBV5-4	TRBJ2-7	CASSLAGSGAYEQYF
TRBV11-2	TRBJ2-1	CASSSGTYNEQFF
TRBV4-2	TRBJ1-2	CASSHWTANYGYTF
TRBV6-5	TRBJ1-1	CASSYSIGSTEAFF
TRBV28	TRBJ2-5	CASSWGQGSGETQYF
TRBV14	TRBJ2-7	CASSHLPSGRPYEQYF
TRBV30	TRBJ2-4	CAWSGSIRGTVAKNIQYF
TRBV5-5	TRBJ1-2	CASSLDTLPGYTF